The rows below give T cell receptor beta chains drawn from one sample of a study of shared clonotypes between healthy human individuals. The repertoire was sequenced with immunoSEQ multiplex PCR; TCRdb's copy has only in-frame clones and lacks some. The top ten hold 0.13% of the sample, which has roughly 2 million clones, around 95% seen once. Sequenced: naive CD4+ T cells sorted from blood. The receptors were gathered from a man younger than 30 in good health. Each CDR3 is given with its conserved first and last residue. Fields, in order: V gene, D gene, clone size, J gene, CDR3 protein, CDR3 DNA. D genes are given only for firm matches. Clone size is given for some rows only: seen once, a few or many times, or a class if the clone is expanded.

TRBV18	-	once	TRBJ1-1	CASSGDLNTEAFF	TGTGCCAGCTCCGGGGACCTGAACACTGAAGCTTTCTTT
TRBV14	-	-	TRBJ2-7	CASSQGAEQYF	TGTGCCAGCAGCCAAGGGGCCGAGCAGTACTTC
TRBV25-1	TRBD1	-	TRBJ2-2	CASSDGTAYTGELFF	TGTGCCAGCAGTGATGGGACAGCCTACACCGGGGAGCTGTTTTTT
TRBV21-1	-	-	TRBJ1-5	CASSNVGRGNQPQHF	-
TRBV19	TRBD2	-	TRBJ2-3	CASAKSGGSSTDTQYF	TGTGCCAGTGCAAAGAGCGGGGGTTCTAGCACAGATACGCAGTATTTT
TRBV9	-	-	TRBJ1-1	CASSVARETEAFF	TGTGCCAGCAGCGTAGCGAGGGAGACTGAAGCTTTCTTT
TRBV2	TRBD1	-	TRBJ2-7	CASSERDRASYEQYF	TGTGCCAGCAGTGAACGAGACAGGGCCTCCTACGAGCAGTACTTC
TRBV7-2	-	-	TRBJ1-5	CASSLRDQPQHF	TGTGCCAGCAGCTTACGGGATCAGCCCCAGCATTTT
TRBV7-9	TRBD2	-	TRBJ2-5	CASSLRAGAAGETQYF	TGTGCCAGCAGCTTACGAGCGGGGGCTGCAGGAGAGACCCAGTACTTC
TRBV28	-	once	TRBJ1-2	CASSLVGSFANYGYTF	TGTGCCAGCAGTTTAGTTGGGAGTTTCGCTAACTATGGCTACACCTTC